The clone carrying this TCR beta chain was recorded only once. Its antigen is still unknown. PCR involved 60 Vbeta and 13 Jbeta primers. TCRdb's table, derived via immunoSEQ multiplex PCR, lists solely in-frame clones and lacks some. Of about 200,000 clones listed, 75% to 90% are singletons. This sample was included in a study of cytomegalovirus exposure and HLA in healthy donors. The CDR3 runs to 13 residues. V shed 3 bases and J 4 bases; nucleotides not matched to a gene: 2. Germline V gives CDR1 SEHNR, CDR2 FQNEAQ (reference sequence). Study-level points and caveats: Indistinguishability led to the exclusion of some V segments, TRBV6-2 and TRBV6-3 included. Upon later analysis, TCR association rates were observed to vary by HLA locus, being highest for DRB1 and lowest for HLA-C.

Sequences were obtained from PBMCs. The TCR originated in a boy between 2 and 10 years old in good health and CMV-seronegative. This chain connects TRBV7-9 to TRBJ1-2; TRBD1 aligns across 7 bases. In nucleotides, the CDR3 is TGTGCCAGCAGCTTCCGGGACAGCTATGGCTACACCTTC. Translated: CASSFRDSYGYTF.